A single TCR beta chain is shown here with its context. The target antigen is unknown. These data are taken from a study of T cell responses to AZD1222 COVID-19 vaccine. Study outcomes and limitations: Clonal diversity may have been underestimated, and the donors were mostly white British, with more females than males. Regions 160-218 and 743-854 dominated among vaccine-associated CD4 TCRs spanning spike. No repertoire was sampled before or during the peak T cell response, only after it.

TCRdb's table, derived via immunoSEQ multiplex PCR, lists solely in-frame clones and lacks some. The repertoire holds 200,000 or so clones, with about 90% as singletons. This sequence originates from an adult in good health. The sample here was peripheral blood, taken on day 0 of MenACWY control vaccination.

The DNA for the CDR3 is TGTGCCAGCGGGACTAGCGGGAGGGATACGCAGTATTTT. Protein sequence: CASGTSGRDTQYF. V usage is TRBV28 and J usage is TRBJ2-3; 15 bases fit TRBD2. CDR3 length: 13 residues. Germline trimming cut 8 bases from V and 6 bases from J; bases unmatched to any gene: 0. The V gene's germline CDR1 is MDHEN and CDR2 SYDVKM.